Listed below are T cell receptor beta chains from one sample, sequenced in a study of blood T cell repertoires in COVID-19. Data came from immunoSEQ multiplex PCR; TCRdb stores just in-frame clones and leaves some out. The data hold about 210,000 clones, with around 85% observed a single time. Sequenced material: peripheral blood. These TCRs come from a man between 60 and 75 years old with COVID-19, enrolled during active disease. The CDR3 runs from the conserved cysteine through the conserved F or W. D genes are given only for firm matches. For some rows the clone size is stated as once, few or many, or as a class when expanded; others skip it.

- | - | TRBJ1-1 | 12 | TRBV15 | CATSRDRVEAFF | TGTGCCACCAGCAGAGACAGGGTTGAAGCTTTCTTT
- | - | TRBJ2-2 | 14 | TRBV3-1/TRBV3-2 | CASSHNVNTGELFF | TGTGCCAGCAGCCACAATGTCAACACCGGGGAGCTGTTTTTT
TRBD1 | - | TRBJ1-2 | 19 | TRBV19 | CASSIDLRRQGVPNYGYTF | TGTGCCAGTAGTATAGATCTAAGGAGACAGGGCGTCCCTAACTATGGCTACACCTTC
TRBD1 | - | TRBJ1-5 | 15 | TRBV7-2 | CASSVSQGASQPQHF | TGTGCCAGCAGCGTATCACAGGGGGCCAGTCAGCCCCAGCATTTT
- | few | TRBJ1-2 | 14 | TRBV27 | CASGDGQRLGGYTF | TGTGCCAGCGGGGATGGGCAGCGGCTAGGTGGCTACACCTTC
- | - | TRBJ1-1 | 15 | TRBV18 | CASSPYQGQDTEAFF | TGTGCCAGCTCACCCTACCAGGGGCAGGACACTGAAGCTTTCTTT
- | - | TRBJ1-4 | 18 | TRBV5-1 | CASSPQGFSSLTNEKLFF | TGCGCCAGCAGCCCCCAGGGGTTTAGTAGTCTCACTAATGAAAAACTGTTTTTT
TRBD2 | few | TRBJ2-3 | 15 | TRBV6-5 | CASSSAGGLTDTQYF | TGTGCCAGCAGTTCCGCGGGGGGCCTCACAGATACGCAGTATTTT
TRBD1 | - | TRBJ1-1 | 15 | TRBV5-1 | CASNNRGTGNTEAFF | TGCGCCAGCAACAACAGGGGAACCGGGAACACTGAAGCTTTCTTT
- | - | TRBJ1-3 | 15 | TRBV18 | CASSPSGESGNTIYF | TGTGCCAGCTCACCGTCCGGGGAATCTGGAAACACCATATATTTT
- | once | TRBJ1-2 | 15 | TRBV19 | CASSPGLENNYGYTF | TGTGCCAGTAGTCCCGGACTGGAAAATAACTATGGCTACACCTTC
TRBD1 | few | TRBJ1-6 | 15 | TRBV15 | CATSSQGASFSPLHF | TGTGCCACCAGCAGCCAGGGGGCTTCCTTTTCACCCCTCCACTTT
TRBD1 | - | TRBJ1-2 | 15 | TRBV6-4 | CASSPGTGLNYGYTF | TGTGCCAGCAGTCCCGGGACAGGACTCAACTATGGCTACACCTTC
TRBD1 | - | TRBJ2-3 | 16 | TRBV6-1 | CASSEFQGVSTDTQYF | TGTGCCAGCAGTGAATTTCAGGGGGTGAGCACAGATACGCAGTATTTT
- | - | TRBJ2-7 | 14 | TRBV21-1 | CASSNSVLSYEQYF | TGTGCCAGCAGCAATTCAGTCCTCTCCTACGAGCAGTACTTC
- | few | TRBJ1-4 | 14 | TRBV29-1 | CSAGGSGAQEKLFF | TGCAGCGCCGGGGGGTCAGGGGCCCAAGAAAAACTGTTTTTT
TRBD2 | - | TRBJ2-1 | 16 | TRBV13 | CASSFRVTSGNNEQFF | TGTGCCAGCAGCTTTAGGGTGACTAGCGGCAACAATGAGCAGTTCTTC
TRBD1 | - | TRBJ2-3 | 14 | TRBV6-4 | CASSETGGRDTQYF | TGTGCCAGCAGTGAGACAGGGGGGAGAGATACGCAGTATTTT
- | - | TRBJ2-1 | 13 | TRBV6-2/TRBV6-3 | CASSYRRDNEQFF | TGTGCCAGCAGTTACAGGCGGGACAATGAGCAGTTCTTC
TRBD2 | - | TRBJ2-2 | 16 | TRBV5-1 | CASSAPGAGGAGELFF | TGCGCCAGCAGCGCCCCGGGAGCGGGAGGGGCCGGGGAGCTGTTTTTT